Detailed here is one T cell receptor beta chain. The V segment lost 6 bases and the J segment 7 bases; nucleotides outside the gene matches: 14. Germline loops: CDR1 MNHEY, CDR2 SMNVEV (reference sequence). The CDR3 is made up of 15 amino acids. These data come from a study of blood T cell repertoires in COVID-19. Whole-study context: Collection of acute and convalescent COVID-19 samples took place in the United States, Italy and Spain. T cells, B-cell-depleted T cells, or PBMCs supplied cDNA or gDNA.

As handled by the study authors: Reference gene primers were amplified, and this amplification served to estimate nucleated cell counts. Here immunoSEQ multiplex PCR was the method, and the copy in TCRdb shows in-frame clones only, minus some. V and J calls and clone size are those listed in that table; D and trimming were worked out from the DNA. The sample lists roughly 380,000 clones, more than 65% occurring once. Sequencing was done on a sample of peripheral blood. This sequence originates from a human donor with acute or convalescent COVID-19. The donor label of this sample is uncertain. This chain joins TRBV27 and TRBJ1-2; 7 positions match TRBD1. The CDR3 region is CASRTWTGREGGYTF. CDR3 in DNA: TGTGCCAGCAGGACCTGGACAGGACGTGAAGGTGGCTACACCTTC.